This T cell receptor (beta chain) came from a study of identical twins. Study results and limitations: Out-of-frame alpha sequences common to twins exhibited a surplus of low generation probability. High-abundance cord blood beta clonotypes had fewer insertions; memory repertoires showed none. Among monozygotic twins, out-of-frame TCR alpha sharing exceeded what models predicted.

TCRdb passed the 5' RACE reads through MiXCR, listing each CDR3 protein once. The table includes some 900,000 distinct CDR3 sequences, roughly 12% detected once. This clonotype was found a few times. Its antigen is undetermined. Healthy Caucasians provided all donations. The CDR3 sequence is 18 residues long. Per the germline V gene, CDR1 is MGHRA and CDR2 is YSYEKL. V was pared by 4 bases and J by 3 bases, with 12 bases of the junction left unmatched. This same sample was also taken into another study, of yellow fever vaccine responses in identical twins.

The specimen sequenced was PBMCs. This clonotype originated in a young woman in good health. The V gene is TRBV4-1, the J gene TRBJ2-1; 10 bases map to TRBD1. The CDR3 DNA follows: TGCGCCAGCAGCCCCTTACCAGCCCGGGACAGGGGCTACAATGAGCAGTTCTTC. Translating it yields CASSPLPARDRGYNEQFF.